Listed here are 10 T cell receptor beta chains from one sample, sequenced in a study of blood T cells in healthy people across ages. A J-beta primer mix and a sample-barcoded 5' primer were used in a second PCR of about 7 to 12 cycles. Each CDR3 protein gets one entry after TCRdb re-called the 5' RACE reads with MiXCR. The sample yields more than 600,000 distinct CDR3 sequences, 20% to 25% seen once. These data were also reused for a study on T cells of mothers and their children.

Material: blood. The receptors come from a boy younger than 18 in good health.

This clonotype was seen only a few times. This rearrangement joins TRBV20-1 to TRBJ1-1; D is perhaps TRBD1 (5 bases). V dropped 6 bases and J dropped 3 bases, with 14 bases sitting between them. The CDR3 spans 13 residues. Germline V gene data show CDR1 as DFQATT and CDR2 as SNEGSKA (reference sequence). CDR3 residues: CSAPGGGDTEAFF. CDR3 bases: TGCAGTGCCCCCGGGGGTGGGGACACTGAAGCTTTCTTT.

The sample holds a few counts of this clonotype. The rearrangement joins TRBV24-1 to TRBJ2-3; 12 bases agree with TRBD2. V was pared by 1 base and J by 2 bases, with 3 bases of the junction left unmatched. This CDR3 spans 17 amino acids. Germline CDR1 reads KGHDR; CDR2 reads SFDVKD. The CDR3 is CATSDLGTSGFTDTQYF. The CDR3 DNA reads as TGTGCCACCAGTGATTTAGGGACTAGCGGGTTCACAGATACGCAGTATTTT.

The chain is built from TRBV12-3 or TRBV12-4 and TRBJ1-2; a possible D gene is TRBD1 (6 bases). This CDR3 contains 15 residues. V lost 5 bases and J 8 bases, leaving 21 bases between the germline ends. DNA for the CDR3: TGTGCCAGCAGTACACGGACGGAAAGGGGGGACGGCTACACCTTC. Protein: CASSTRTERGDGYTF.

This clonotype was recorded a few times. Just one base apart from a much larger clone, this may be a read error. V is TRBV20-1 and J is TRBJ2-1; no firm D call. CDR3 length: 13 amino acids. CDR1 and CDR2 from the germline V gene are DFQATT and SNEGSKA (reference sequence). CDR3 coding DNA: TGCAATGCTAGTCTAGGCTCCTACAATGAGCAGTTCTTC. It specifies CNASLGSYNEQFF.

V gene TRBV29-1 combines with J gene TRBJ1-2; no reliable D call. CDR1 and CDR2 from the germline V gene are SQVTM and ANQGSEA. The germline V and J ends were trimmed by 4 bases and 3 bases, with 24 bases remaining between them. This CDR3 is 17 amino acids long. The CDR3 DNA reads TGCAGCGTTGGCCGGGGTCGCAGTGCTGACGTTGACTATGGCTACACCTTC. Translated, it gives CSVGRGRSADVDYGYTF.

In this sample, this clonotype turned up a few times. The rearrangement uses TRBV11-2 and TRBJ2-7; TRBD2 aligns across 11 bases. Unmatched junction bases numbered 8, after V lost 5 bases and J lost 2 bases. Germline CDR1 is SGHAT and CDR2 is FQNNGV. The CDR3 spans 16 residues. CDR3 protein: CASSPYGTSGPYEQYF. CDR3 sequence (DNA): TGTGCCAGCAGCCCGTATGGGACTAGCGGACCCTACGAGCAGTACTTC.

CDR3 nucleotide sequence: TGCGCCAGCAGCGACGGGACAGGGGGCTATGGCTACACCTTC. Its protein product is CASSDGTGGYGYTF. The chain carries TRBV5-1 and TRBJ1-2, with TRBD1 identical over 11 bases. CDR1 is SGHRS, CDR2 YFSETQ, per germline. The junction had 3 bases not matched to a gene; V was cut back by 4 bases and J by 4 bases. There are 14 residues in the CDR3.

The sample holds a few counts of this clonotype. CDR3: CASSLTPFTNTEAFF. The CDR3 DNA is TGCGCCAGCAGCTTGACCCCCTTTACGAACACTGAAGCTTTCTTT. The chain uses TRBV5-1 and TRBJ1-1; D call uncertain. This CDR3 region has 15 residues. Trimming took off 1 base at V and 1 base at J, with 11 bases between the two ends. Germline lookup yields CDR1 SGHRS and CDR2 YFSETQ.

This clonotype was found a few times. The rearrangement uses TRBV4-1 and TRBJ2-4; no clear D gene. The CDR3 spans 14 residues. V lost 0 bases, J lost 8 bases, and 11 bases lay in between. The germline CDR1 and CDR2 sequences are MGHRA and YSYEKL. The DNA for the CDR3 is TGCGCCAGCAGCCAAGAAATCGCGGCGTACATTCAGTACTTC. Its translation: CASSQEIAAYIQYF.

This clonotype was counted between two and nine times. The chain carries TRBV6-1 and TRBJ1-4; D is perhaps TRBD1 (5 bases). This CDR3 is 15 amino acids long. Germline lookup yields CDR1 MNHNS and CDR2 SASEGT. V was pared by 4 bases and J by 7 bases, with 16 bases between. The CDR3 DNA is TGTGCCAGCAGTGTCTGGGACCTCGTCGGTGAAAAACTGTTTTTT. Its protein product is CASSVWDLVGEKLFF.